The clone carrying this TCR beta chain has just a few counts. Its antigen is not identified. This CDR3 is built from 14 residues. Trimming pared 0 bases from V and 3 bases from J, leaving 9 bases between. Germline V gene sequence: CDR1 MNHGY, CDR2 SAAAGT. The entry originates in a study of sequential checkpoint blockade in melanoma. Overall study results and limits: About 30 times likelier clinical benefit followed increased tumor T-cell fraction and clonality.

Profiled with immunoSEQ multiplex PCR; TCRdb holds only in-frame clones, not every one. Of 9,500 to 15,000 clones detected, approximately 25% appear once; the ten largest clones hold approximately 20%. This sample's treatment: randomized to nivolumab then ipilimumab (arm A) or the reverse (arm B). The chain joins TRBV6-8 to TRBJ2-7; possible D gene TRBD1, 6 bases. The receptor comes from a human donor with melanoma. Material: tumor tissue (inferred from file names), obtained from a patient given nivolumab and ipilimumab in sequence. CDR3 in amino acids: CASSYSQGLYEQYF. The CDR3 nucleotides are TGTGCCAGCAGTTACTCGCAGGGGCTCTACGAGCAGTACTTC.